This T cell receptor beta chain is drawn from a study of beta chain features in type 1 diabetes (dated 2018 in TCRdb). With regard to the full study: No differences in mean age, gender distribution, total cell number or subset yield were found between patients and healthy donors. A total of 107,917,701 sorted cells were examined across all samples, and the number of cells per subset was strongly correlated with RNA yield. In the study, TCRB repertoires of sorted circulating CD4+ T cell subsets from recently diagnosed type 1 diabetes patients were compared with those of matched healthy donors. Regulatory and stem cell-like memory subsets were isolated from only 8 patients and about eight healthy donors, whereas naive and central memory subsets came from all 30 or so donors. Points the paper makes about the study in general: Naive, central memory and regulatory TCRB repertoires appeared to be more similar among patients than among healthy donors. Patients with type 1 diabetes made fewer insertions and deleted more nucleotides at VDJ recombination sites, implying thymic rearrangement abnormalities. A moderate but significant shortening of TCRB CDR3 length was observed in type 1 diabetes patients in all four CD4+ subsets. Sequencing cDNA rather than genomic DNA could over-represent highly expressing activated cells, although activation and CD3 levels did not differ between groups. Because the HLA sub-analyses included only small numbers of individuals, any influence of HLA type on TCRB rearrangement was left unresolved. Shorter templates might have been favored by PCR, but patient and control samples were amplified and corrected together, so both groups would have been affected equally by any skew.

A single peripheral blood draw of about 116 mL on average was collected from each donor into heparinised tubes. Naive, central memory, regulatory and stem cell-like memory CD4+ T cells were sorted on a BD FACSAria II using a panel including CD45RO, CCR7, CD25, CD127, CD95 and CD27. Every sorted population had a purity above 95%. PBMCs were isolated right away by Lymphoprep density gradient centrifugation and were stained directly, without culture. To minimize batch effects, samples were stained and sorted in pairs, one healthy donor with one patient per experiment. All of the isolated RNA was reverse transcribed with the High Capacity cDNA Reverse Transcription Kit, so expressed TCRB transcripts were sequenced. Deep immunoSEQ sequencing was performed on naive, central memory and regulatory T cell samples, with an average of around 3.5 million total reads per sample. Sorted cells were lysed in RLT buffer, and RNA was extracted using DNase-treated RNeasy Micro or Mini kits according to cell number. Each cell subset was processed separately to prevent cross-contamination, with patient and healthy donor samples processed together. Using the immunoSEQ multiplex PCR, TCRB sequences were amplified from cDNA into 87-bp fragments spanning the CDR3 region. Sequencing of the amplicons was performed on the Illumina HiSeq platform. As for the original processing: Synthetic template baselines were used to correct PCR bias computationally, reads within Hamming distance 2 were collapsed, and singletons that could not be merged were discarded. By aligning reads against IMGT, V, D and J genes, CDR3 length, and insertions or deletions at six rearrangement sites were assigned. Within each subset, clonotype counts were normalized to the number of sorted cells before true diversity and Gini coefficients were calculated with the tcR R package. Repertoire sharing was quantified using the overlap coefficient calculated on TCRB nucleotide sequences. TCRdb re-hosts the immuneACCESS table, in-frame sequences only. Its copies lack some clones; in the studies checked, an unresolved V gene accounts for under half of them, and the cause for the rest is not known. That table supplies the V and J calls and clone size; D and trimming were determined from the DNA. A total of some 360,000 clones appear in this sample, 8.5% to 10% of them only once. About 0.63% of the sample is in the top ten clones.

With respect to this clone: Its antigen remains undetermined. Base qualities are not recorded, but no much larger clone differs from it by a single base.

Trimming costs V 0 bases and J 5 bases, and their ends lie 10 bases apart. The CDR3 spans 14 residues, from the cysteine through the phenylalanine. Only the CDR3 region is kept as DNA, spanning 42 bases read in frame from base 1. CDR1 and CDR2 were assigned from the germline V gene as SGHTA and FQGNSA. The receptor's source is a young man with type 1 diabetes. The V gene is TRBV7-2 and the J gene is TRBJ1-1; no D gene call is confident. Sequenced: central memory CD4+ T cells from blood. The CDR3 amino acid sequence is: CASSLAITGTEAFF. The nucleotide sequence reads as follows: TGTGCCAGCAGCTTAGCAATTACGGGGACTGAAGCTTTCTTT.